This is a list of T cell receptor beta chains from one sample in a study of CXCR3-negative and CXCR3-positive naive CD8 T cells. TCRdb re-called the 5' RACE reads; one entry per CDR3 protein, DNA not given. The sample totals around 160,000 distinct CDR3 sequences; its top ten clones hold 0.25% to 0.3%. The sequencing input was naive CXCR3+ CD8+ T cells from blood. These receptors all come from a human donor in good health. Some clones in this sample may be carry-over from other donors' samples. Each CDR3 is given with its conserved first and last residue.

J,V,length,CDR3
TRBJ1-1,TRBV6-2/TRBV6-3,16,CASSPSGGFANTEAFF
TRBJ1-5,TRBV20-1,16,CSAFETGGLSNQPQHF
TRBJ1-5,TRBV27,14,CASSLLGAGQPQHF
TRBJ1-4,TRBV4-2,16,CASSQVGQAPNEKLFF
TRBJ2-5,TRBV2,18,CASSDPRQGGRNGETQYF
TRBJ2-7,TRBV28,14,CAIPIRDRNYEQYF
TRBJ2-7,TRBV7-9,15,CASSPPSDSMYEQYF
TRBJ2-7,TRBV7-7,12,CASSDTVCEQYF
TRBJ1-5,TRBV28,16,CACTQYHQGKFLPQHF
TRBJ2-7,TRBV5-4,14,CASSPRDGRGEQYF
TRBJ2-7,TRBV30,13,CAWAYRVAYEQYF
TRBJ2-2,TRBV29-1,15,CSVEQGGRNTGELFF
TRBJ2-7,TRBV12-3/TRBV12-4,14,CASSPGTGLDEQYF
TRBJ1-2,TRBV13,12,CASSPQPYPTIF
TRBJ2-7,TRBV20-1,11,CSARDGYEQYF
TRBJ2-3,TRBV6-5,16,CACSPSSGGATDTQYF
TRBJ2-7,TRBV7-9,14,CASSLASGSNEQYF
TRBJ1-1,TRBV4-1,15,CASSQRRGDPAEAFF
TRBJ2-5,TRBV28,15,CASSIIAGRQETQYF
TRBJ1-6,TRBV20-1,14,CSARVPGDNSPLHF
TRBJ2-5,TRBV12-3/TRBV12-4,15,CASSYLGTGQETQYF
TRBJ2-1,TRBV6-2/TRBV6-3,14,CASSYVGLANEQFF
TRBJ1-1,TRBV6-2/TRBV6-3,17,CASNPSVIGNMNTEAFF
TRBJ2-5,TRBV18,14,CASSPGTAPGAQYF
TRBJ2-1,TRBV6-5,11,CASSTPNEQFF
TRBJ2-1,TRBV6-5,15,CASSYSGTGDYGQFF
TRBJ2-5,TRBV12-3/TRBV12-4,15,CASSLGQGPQETQYF
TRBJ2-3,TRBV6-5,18,CASSYSAPGLTYADTQYF
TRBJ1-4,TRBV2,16,CASSEGLGSGVEKLFF
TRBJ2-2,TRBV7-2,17,CASSLPLGGGHTGELFF
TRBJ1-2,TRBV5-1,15,CASSLEAAGWYGYTF
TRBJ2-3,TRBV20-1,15,CSASSYGRPTDTQYF
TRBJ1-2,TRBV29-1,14,CSVEAWDGDYGYTF
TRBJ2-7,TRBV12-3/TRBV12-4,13,CASSLEDTYEQYF
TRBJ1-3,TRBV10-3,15,CAISDRDYSGNTIYF
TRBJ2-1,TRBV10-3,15,CAISEPGERFNEQFF
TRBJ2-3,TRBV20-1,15,CSASDVLTSTDTQYF
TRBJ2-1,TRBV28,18,CASSPTTSGRATYNEQFF
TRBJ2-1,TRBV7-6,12,CASSLVYNEQFF
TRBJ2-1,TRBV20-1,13,CSARAPTKNEQFF
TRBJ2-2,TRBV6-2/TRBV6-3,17,CASSYSMLGSSTGELFF
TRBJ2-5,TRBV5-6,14,CASSFRQYQETQYF
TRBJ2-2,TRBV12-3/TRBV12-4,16,CASSFPLYGDTGELFF
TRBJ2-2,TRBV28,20,CASTLRTSGGKLESGGELFF
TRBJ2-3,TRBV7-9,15,CASSSSGQEADTQYF
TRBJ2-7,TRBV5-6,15,CASSLGGALSYEQYF
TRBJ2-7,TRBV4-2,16,CASSPSDSGYSYEQYF
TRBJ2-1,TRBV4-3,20,CASSQGPGTSGGPLYNEQFF
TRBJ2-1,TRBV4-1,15,CASSQEMSSYNEQFF
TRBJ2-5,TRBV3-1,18,CASSQGPLLAGAGETQYF
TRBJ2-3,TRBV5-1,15,CASSWGFSSTDTQYF
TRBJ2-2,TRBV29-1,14,CSVLSGGGTGELFF
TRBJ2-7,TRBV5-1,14,CASSSLAGDHEQYF